Listed here are 15 T cell receptor beta chains from one sample, sequenced in a study of T-cell memory formation after mild COVID-19. TCRdb reprocessed the 5' RACE reads with MiXCR, giving one entry per CDR3 protein. Of about 33,000 distinct CDR3 sequences listed, roughly 21% were seen once; the top ten hold about 1.6%. Sequencing was done on a sample of PBMCs or a T cell subset sorted from them (not recorded which). These receptors were obtained from an adult who had mild COVID-19 (a few samples of this study predate the infection). Cell type and time point are not known.

This chain links TRBV5-1 with TRBJ2-1; TRBD2 agrees at 15 bases. Germline assignment: CDR1 SGHRS and CDR2 YFSETQ. The V gene end was trimmed by 4 bases and the J gene end by 2 bases; junction bases not matched to a gene: 7. The CDR3 loop spans 18 amino acids. DNA for the CDR3: TGCGCCAGCAGCAAGGGACTAGCGGGGGGACCAACCTACAATGAGCAGTTCTTC. It encodes CASSKGLAGGPTYNEQFF.

This clonotype has a count of ten or more. This chain uses TRBV5-1 with TRBJ2-1; 8 bases line up with TRBD2. V lost 4 bases to trimming and J lost 3 bases; unmatched junction nucleotides: 6. Germline CDR1 reads SGHRS; CDR2 reads YFSETQ. The CDR3 loop spans 15 amino acids. The CDR3 region has the DNA TGCGCCAGCAGCCCGGGGGGGTGGGACTACAATGAGCAGTTCTTC. Its protein product is CASSPGGWDYNEQFF.

The table lists this clonotype with many counts. V is TRBV5-1 and J is TRBJ2-7; TRBD1 matches at 8 bases. The junction had 5 bases not matched to a gene; V was cut back by 0 bases and J by 0 bases. CDR1 and CDR2 from the germline V gene are SGHRS and YFSETQ. CDR3 length: 16 residues. Here the CDR3 DNA reads TGCGCCAGCAGCTTGGACGGGACAGGCTTCTCCTACGAGCAGTACTTC. Translating it yields CASSLDGTGFSYEQYF. The complete variable domain, with remaining parts taken from reference TRBV5-1 and TRBJ2-7, reads KAGVTQTPRYLIKTRGQQVTLSCSPISGHRSVSWYQQTPGQGLQFLFEYFSETQRNKGNFPGRFSGRQFSNSRSEMNVSTLELGDSALYLCASSLDGTGFSYEQYFGPGTRLTVT.

Ten or more counts support this clonotype. The CDR3 DNA is TGTGCCAGCAGCTTAGCAGTGGGTTCAGATACGCAGTATTTT. It encodes CASSLAVGSDTQYF. The J gene is TRBJ2-3, the V gene TRBV7-6; no firm D call. Germline values: CDR1 SGHVS, CDR2 FNYEAQ. V dropped 0 bases and J dropped 4 bases, with 8 bases sitting between them. The CDR3 sequence is 14 residues long. Full variable domain (rest looked up from reference TRBV7-6 and TRBJ2-3): GAGVSQSPRYKVTKRGQDVALRCDPISGHVSLYWYRQALGQGPEFLTYFNYEAQQDKSGLPNDRFSAERPEGSISTLTIQRTEQRDSAMYRCASSLAVGSDTQYFGPGTRLTVL.

This clonotype was seen at least ten times. V is TRBV5-1 and J is TRBJ1-1, with D maybe TRBD1 (5 bases). Trimming stripped 4 bases from V and 2 bases from J, with 12 bases between. CDR3 length equals 14 residues. CDR1 is SGHRS and CDR2 is YFSETQ in the germline V gene. The CDR3 DNA follows: TGCGCCAGCAGCCCCGGGGCAACCAACACTGAAGCTTTCTTT. Amino acid sequence: CASSPGATNTEAFF.

This clonotype was seen repeatedly, ten times or more. The CDR3 here is CASSAGPGELFF. Written as DNA, the CDR3 is TGTGCCAGCAGTGCAGGGCCCGGGGAGCTGTTTTTT. The genes are TRBV2 and TRBJ2-2, with a weak D call TRBD1 (5 bases). With 4 bases removed from V and 6 bases from J, the gap between germline ends came to 6 bases. The CDR3 is made up of 12 amino acids. In germline, CDR1 is SNHLY, CDR2 FYNNEI.

At least ten counts were recorded for this clonotype. This chain links TRBV7-8 with TRBJ1-6; D remains ambiguous. Between the trimmed V and J ends, which lost 1 base and 0 bases, there was a span of 10 bases. The CDR3 runs to 17 residues. Per the germline V gene, CDR1 is SGHVS and CDR2 is FQNEAQ. The chain's CDR3 is CASSLEHLSSYNSPLHF. CDR3 in DNA: TGTGCCAGCAGCTTAGAACACTTAAGCTCCTATAATTCACCCCTCCACTTT.

In this sample, this clonotype turned up once. The chain has TRBV5-1 and TRBJ1-1; 9 nucleotides align to TRBD1. Germline CDR1 and CDR2: SGHRS and YFSETQ. This CDR3 is 17 amino acids long. V was pared by 4 bases and J by 2 bases, with 12 bases of the junction left unmatched. The CDR3 region has the DNA TGCGCCAGCAGCCAATACAATCGACAGGGGGTTAACACTGAAGCTTTCTTT. Its translation is CASSQYNRQGVNTEAFF.

This clonotype has a count of ten or more. The chain uses TRBV7-8 and TRBJ2-1, with 8 bases that match TRBD2. Germline lookup yields CDR1 SGHVS and CDR2 FQNEAQ. The CDR3 is 17 residues long. V gave up 1 base and J gave up 8 bases; unmatched junction bases: 13. CDR3 in DNA: TGTGCCAGCAGCTTAGGACGGGGGGGGCTATGGGACGATGAGCAGTTCTTC. Translating it yields CASSLGRGGLWDDEQFF.

This clonotype has at least ten counts. The chain carries TRBV6-1 and TRBJ2-3; D is perhaps TRBD2 (5 bases). Trimming left V 7 bases short and J 4 bases short, with 9 bases between. The length of the CDR3 is 12 residues. Germline CDR1 is MNHNS and CDR2 is SASEGT. The CDR3 region has the DNA TGTGCCAGCACCCTGGGAGCAGATACGCAGTATTTT. Its translation: CASTLGADTQYF.

This clonotype was seen at least ten times. The chain joins TRBV5-5 to TRBJ2-1, with 9 bases that match TRBD1. V was pared by 0 bases and J by 9 bases, with 16 bases of the junction left unmatched. The CDR3 extends over 18 amino acids. The germline V gene has CDR1 SGHKS and CDR2 YYEKEE (reference sequence). The CDR3 bases are TGTGCCAGCAGCTTGGCCCCATCTTGGGGGACAGGGTTGGGTGAGCAGTTCTTC. Translation gives CASSLAPSWGTGLGEQFF. Complete variable domain (other parts from reference TRBV5-5 and TRBJ2-1): DAGVTQSPTHLIKTRGQQVTLRCSPISGHKSVSWYQQVLGQGPQFIFQYYEKEERGRGNFPDRFSARQFPNYSSELNVNALLLGDSALYLCASSLAPSWGTGLGEQFFGPGTRLTVL.

For this clonotype: A read error may be the cause here, since a much bigger clone is one base away. The genes are TRBV24-1 and TRBJ1-1, with 9 bases matching TRBD1. In germline, CDR1 is KGHDR, CDR2 SFDVKD. Trimming at V came to 2 bases and at J to 10 bases, leaving 13 bases not matched to a gene. The CDR3 has 16 amino acids. CDR3 sequence: CATSDYRTGALAGAFF. In nucleotides, the CDR3 is TGTGCCACCAGTGATTACCGGACAGGGGCTTTAGCTGGAGCTTTCTTT.

This clonotype was detected many times. The chain recombines TRBV7-9 with TRBJ1-5; D not resolved. Trimming shortened V by 5 bases and J by 5 bases, and 7 bases separated the two germline ends. The CDR3 consists of 12 residues. Germline CDR1 SEHNR, CDR2 FQNEAQ (reference sequence). In DNA, the CDR3 is TGTGCCAGCAGCGACCAGGATCAGCCCCAGCATTTT. Its protein is CASSDQDQPQHF.

This chain links TRBV18 with TRBJ1-1; no reliable D call. This CDR3 spans 14 amino acids. Germline V lookup: CDR1 KGHSH, CDR2 LQKENI. The V end was cut by 1 base, the J end by 4 bases, with 10 bases between. The chain's CDR3 is CASSPLELRTEAFF. The CDR3 coding sequence is TGTGCCAGCTCACCACTCGAGCTGCGCACTGAAGCTTTCTTT.

CDR3 nucleotides: TGTGCCAGCAGCTTAGCAGAGACGAGCTACAATGAGCAGTTCTTC. Amino acid sequence: CASSLAETSYNEQFF. The chain combines TRBV7-6 with TRBJ2-1; D is unresolved. The CDR3 totals 15 residues. CDR1 is SGHVS and CDR2 is FNYEAQ in the germline V gene. Trimming removed 0 bases from V and 3 bases from J, with 9 bases in between.